A single sample gave rise to the 3 T cell receptor beta chains below, sequenced in a study of T cell responses to AZD1222 COVID-19 vaccine. Sequencing was performed with immunoSEQ multiplex PCR; in TCRdb, only in-frame clones are kept and a portion is missing. The sample shows approximately 100,000 clones, about 90% of them seen only once. The specimen was peripheral blood, collected on day 0 of AZD1222 vaccination. All receptors derive from an adult in good health.

The chain employs TRBV27 and TRBJ2-3; D possibly corresponds to TRBD2 (6 bases). Germline lookup yields CDR1 MNHEY and CDR2 SMNVEV (reference sequence). V shed 0 bases and J shed 2 bases, with 12 bases lying between them. The CDR3 length is 16 residues. The CDR3 is CASSLSGRGNTDTQYF. CDR3 coding DNA: TGTGCCAGCAGTTTATCCGGCCGGGGGAACACAGATACGCAGTATTTT.

The chain is built from TRBV9 and TRBJ2-2; 9 bases align to TRBD2. This CDR3 is 18 amino acids long. V shed 0 bases and J 3 bases; nucleotides not matched to a gene: 9. Germline V CDR1 and CDR2: SGDLS, YYNGEE. The CDR3, as DNA: TGTGCCAGCAGCGTAGAGAGGGCGGGAGGGCCGTACACCGGGGAGCTGTTTTTT. This sequence encodes CASSVERAGGPYTGELFF.

The rearrangement links TRBV14 to TRBJ1-1, with D unclear. CDR1 is SGHDN and CDR2 is FVKESK in the germline V gene. The V end was cut by 5 bases, the J end by 3 bases, with 16 bases between. The length of the CDR3 is 15 residues. The CDR3 protein is CASSSSIRKYTEAFF. DNA for the CDR3: TGTGCCAGCAGCTCCTCTATTAGAAAGTACACTGAAGCTTTCTTT.